The TCR beta chain described here comes from a study of technical replicates of blood from a handful of donors. CDR3 length: 13 amino acids. Germline-derived CDR1 and CDR2 are SGHDT and YYEEEE. After removal of 3 bases from V and 4 bases from J, the junction contained 3 bases not matched to a gene. Data came from immunoSEQ multiplex PCR; TCRdb stores just in-frame clones and leaves some out. This sample has approximately 70,000 clones, with roughly 92% found just once. The source is a human donor in good health. The sequencing input was T cells isolated from PBMCs. The chain recombines TRBV5-6 with TRBJ2-7; 8 bases match TRBD1. The CDR3 region is CASSYYRGYEQYF. In DNA, the CDR3 is TGTGCCAGCAGCTATTACAGGGGGTACGAGCAGTACTTC.